This T cell receptor beta chain derives from a study of T cell changes during pregnancy in multiple sclerosis. Produced via immunoSEQ multiplex PCR; TCRdb's table is partial and in-frame only. The sample shows around 75,000 clones, around 94% of them seen only once. The V gene's germline CDR1 is MDHEN and CDR2 SYDVKM. This CDR3 has 16 residues. The junction had 8 bases not matched to a gene; V was cut back by 3 bases and J by 2 bases. V and J are TRBV28 and TRBJ2-7, with TRBD2 identical over 9 bases. The specimen comprised CD4+ T cells from peripheral blood mononuclear cells, sampled after pregnancy. The TCR originated in a female donor with multiple sclerosis, enrolled in a pregnancy study. The CDR3 nucleotides read TGTGCCAGCAGTTTCTCCGGACTAGCGCCTACCTACGAGCAGTACTTC. As protein: CASSFSGLAPTYEQYF.